One sample yielded the 29 T cell receptor beta chains listed below, sequenced in a study of cytomegalovirus exposure and HLA in healthy donors. The PCR made use of 60 Vbeta and 13 Jbeta primers. TCRdb keeps only in-frame clones here, not all; method: immunoSEQ multiplex PCR. Of roughly 190,000 clones in the sample, around 78% were seen once. Source material: PBMCs. These receptors all stem from a woman in her 30s in good health and CMV-seropositive.

The chain employs TRBV2 and TRBJ2-1, with 9 bases matching TRBD2. CDR3 length: 16 residues. The germline CDR1 and CDR2 sequences are SNHLY and FYNNEI. J gave up 12 bases and V 0 bases, and 12 bases lay outside the gene matches. Here the CDR3 reads CASSEASAGGSFGQFF. The CDR3, as DNA: TGTGCCAGCAGTGAAGCTTCGGCGGGGGGGTCGTTCGGGCAGTTCTTC.

The V and J genes are TRBV6-1 and TRBJ1-5, with 8 bases matching TRBD1. Germline-derived CDR1 and CDR2 are MNHNS and SASEGT. The CDR3 sequence is 16 residues long. Trimming removed 3 bases from V and 4 bases from J; junction bases left unmatched: 8. The CDR3 region is CASSDHRGLKNQPQHF. CDR3 DNA sequence: TGTGCCAGCAGTGATCACAGGGGGTTGAAGAATCAGCCCCAGCATTTT.

This chain links TRBV29-1 with TRBJ2-4; D is perhaps TRBD1 (6 bases). V lost 6 bases and J 1 base, leaving 13 bases between the germline ends. The germline V gene has CDR1 SQVTM and CDR2 ANQGSEA. This CDR3 contains 14 residues. CDR3 DNA sequence: TGCAGCGTCGCAGGGGTTCTCGCCAAAAACATTCAGTACTTC. It codes for CSVAGVLAKNIQYF.

This rearrangement joins TRBV28 to TRBJ2-1; D is perhaps TRBD1 (6 bases). V lost 5 bases to trimming and J lost 5 bases, with 16 bases between them. The germline V gene encodes CDR1 MDHEN and CDR2 SYDVKM. This CDR3 comprises 15 residues. Written as DNA, the CDR3 is TGTGCCAGCAGTCCCTCCCCCGGACAGAACAATGAGCAGTTCTTC. Translated, it gives CASSPSPGQNNEQFF. The complete variable domain, with remaining parts taken from reference TRBV28 and TRBJ2-1, reads DVKVTQSSRYLVKRTGEKVFLECVQDMDHENMFWYRQDPGLGLRLIYFSYDVKMKEKGDIPEGYSVSREKKERFSLILESASTNQTSMYLCASSPSPGQNNEQFFGPGTRLTVL.

This clone was recorded only once. V and J are TRBV19 and TRBJ1-2; D may be TRBD1 (5 bases). With 6 bases removed from V and 4 bases from J, the gap between germline ends came to 12 bases. Germline assignment: CDR1 LNHDA and CDR2 SQIVND (reference sequence). This CDR3 contains 13 residues. CDR3 region: CASSPGQTYGYTF. The DNA for the CDR3 is TGTGCCAGTAGCCCCGGACAAACCTATGGCTACACCTTC. Looking up the rest from reference TRBV19 and TRBJ1-2 gives the full variable domain: DGGITQSPKYLFRKEGQNVTLSCEQNLNHDAMYWYRQDPGQGLRLIYYSQIVNDFQKGDIAEGYSVSREKKESFPLTVTSAQKNPTAFYLCASSPGQTYGYTFGSGTRLTVV.

The rearrangement uses TRBV4-1 and TRBJ2-7, with 11 positions matching TRBD1. The junction had 4 bases not matched to a gene; V was cut back by 4 bases and J by 5 bases. Germline V lookup: CDR1 MGHRA, CDR2 YSYEKL. CDR3 size: 14 residues. Here the CDR3 reads CASSPWDRGDEQYF. For the CDR3, the DNA is TGCGCCAGCAGCCCCTGGGACAGGGGGGACGAGCAGTACTTC.

This chain uses TRBV9 with TRBJ2-1; 7 nucleotides agree with TRBD1. CDR3 length: 14 residues. Germline loops: CDR1 SGDLS, CDR2 YYNGEE. V lost 4 bases and J lost 6; bases outside the gene matches: 7. The DNA of the CDR3 is TGTGCCAGCAGCCCAGACACAGGGGCCAATGAGCAGTTCTTC. This encodes CASSPDTGANEQFF.

This sequence joins TRBV7-9 and TRBJ2-3; 12 bases are a match to TRBD2. This CDR3 is built from 14 residues. J lost 4 bases, V lost 11 bases, and 7 bases had no gene match. Germline CDR1 reads SEHNR; CDR2 reads FQNEAQ (reference sequence). DNA of the CDR3: TGTGCCGCTGAGACTAGCGGGAGCTCAGATACGCAGTATTTT. It is translated as CAAETSGSSDTQYF.

The CDR3: CSLHNTDTQYF. The DNA for the CDR3 is TGCAGCCTCCACAACACAGATACGCAGTATTTT. V is TRBV20-1 and J is TRBJ2-3; no clear D. This CDR3 has 11 residues. The germline gives CDR1 DFQATT, CDR2 SNEGSKA (reference sequence).

The CDR3 is CASSLQGTLGAFF. CDR3 sequence (DNA): TGCGCCAGCAGCTTACAGGGCACCCTGGGGGCTTTCTTT. The genes are TRBV5-1 and TRBJ1-1; perhaps TRBD1 as D (6 bases). V lost 2 bases to trimming and J lost 11 bases, with 16 bases between them. The CDR3 totals 13 residues. The germline CDR1 and CDR2 sequences are SGHRS and YFSETQ.

This clone was detected a few times. The V call is TRBV5-6, the J call TRBJ1-5, with D possibly TRBD1 on 6 matching bases. Trimming left V 2 bases short and J 9 bases short, with 15 bases between. This CDR3 has 14 residues. The germline V gene encodes CDR1 SGHDT and CDR2 YYEEEE. CDR3 sequence (DNA): TGTGCCAGCAGCTTAAGCAGGGGTCCTTCGCCCCAGCATTTT. Translated, it gives CASSLSRGPSPQHF.

As DNA, the CDR3 is TGTGCCAGCAGTTTAGGTATCACCGAGAGCTCCTACGAGCAGTACTTC. It yields the protein CASSLGITESSYEQYF. The chain links TRBV27 to TRBJ2-7, with unresolved D. CDR1 is MNHEY, CDR2 SMNVEV, per germline (reference sequence). Trimming took off 2 bases at V and 0 bases at J, with 14 bases between the two ends. The CDR3 totals 16 residues.

This sequence joins TRBV4-3 and TRBJ1-5; no definite D call. Trimming left V 0 bases short and J 3 bases short, with 15 bases between. The length of the CDR3 is 17 residues. The germline gives CDR1 LGHNA, CDR2 YSLEER. The CDR3 nucleotides read TGCGCCAGCAGCCAAGATGCGGGCGGGCAGAACAATCAGCCCCAGCATTTT. Its translation is CASSQDAGGQNNQPQHF.

The rearrangement joins TRBV10-3 to TRBJ2-7; weak D call: TRBD2 (6 bases). V lost 10 bases, J lost 5 bases, and 15 bases lay in between. Germline V gives CDR1 ENHRY, CDR2 SYGVKD. The CDR3 is 12 residues long. The CDR3 DNA sequence: TGTGCCACCCGGGACTTAGCCGACGAGCAGTACTTC. It is translated as CATRDLADEQYF.

This chain uses TRBV30 with TRBJ2-1; TRBD2 might be the D (5 bases). Germline V lookup: CDR1 GTSNPN, CDR2 SVGIG (reference sequence). V gave up 0 bases and J gave up 2 bases, with 20 bases separating them. This CDR3 contains 18 residues. The CDR3 reads CAWSVLRLTREPYNEQFF. DNA of the CDR3: TGTGCCTGGAGTGTTCTCCGGTTAACTAGGGAACCCTACAATGAGCAGTTCTTC.

The chain combines TRBV6-5 with TRBJ2-7; 8 nucleotides line up with TRBD2. The length of the CDR3 is 14 residues. J lost 2 bases, V lost 2 bases, and 2 bases had no gene match. CDR1 MNHEY and CDR2 SVGAGI come from the germline V gene. This CDR3 reads CASSYTSGTYEQYF. In DNA, the CDR3 is TGTGCCAGCAGTTACACTAGCGGCACCTACGAGCAGTACTTC.

CDR3 nucleotide sequence: TGTGCCAGCAGCTATGGGCCACCCTACGAGCAGTACTTC. Translated: CASSYGPPYEQYF. The chain is built from TRBV7-2 and TRBJ2-7; no firm D call. From germline, CDR1 is SGHTA and CDR2 FQGNSA. The CDR3 runs 13 residues. Trimming removed 4 bases at V and 2 bases at J, with 9 bases between.

The chain is built from TRBV7-2 and TRBJ2-5, with 10 bases fitting TRBD2. Germline values: CDR1 SGHTA, CDR2 FQGNSA. The CDR3 covers 17 residues. V shed 1 base and J 5 bases; nucleotides not matched to a gene: 10. The CDR3 DNA reads TGTGCCAGCAGCTTAGATCCTAGCGGGGGTCTTTTGGAGACCCAGTACTTC. This encodes CASSLDPSGGLLETQYF.

Many counts were recorded for this clone. V usage is TRBV29-1 and J usage is TRBJ1-1; D gene unclear. V was shortened by 7 bases and J by 2 bases, with 11 bases between the two germline ends. The CDR3 totals 12 residues. Germline values: CDR1 SQVTM, CDR2 ANQGSEA. CDR3 residues: CSAQLTNTEAFF. The CDR3, as DNA: TGCAGCGCCCAGCTGACTAACACTGAAGCTTTCTTT.

This clone was observed once. The J gene is TRBJ1-5, the V gene TRBV5-8; D is ambiguous. CDR3 length: 15 residues. The V end lost 0 bases, the J end lost 4 bases, and 11 bases lay between the germline ends. Germline loops: CDR1 SGHTS, CDR2 YDEGEE. Here the CDR3 reads CASSLGGQINQPQHF. CDR3 DNA: TGTGCCAGCAGCTTGGGCGGGCAGATAAATCAGCCCCAGCATTTT. The full variable domain, rest sourced from reference TRBV5-8 and TRBJ1-5, is EAGVTQSPTHLIKTRGQQATLRCSPISGHTSVYWYQQALGLGLQFLLWYDEGEERNRGNFPPRFSGRQFPNYSSELNVNALELEDSALYLCASSLGGQINQPQHFGDGTRLSIL.

This chain connects TRBV9 to TRBJ2-5; D not certain. The CDR3 is made up of 16 amino acids. V lost 4 bases and J lost 2, with 18 bases in between. CDR1 is SGDLS and CDR2 is YYNGEE in the germline V gene. CDR3 protein: CASSSPSRGMQETQYF. The DNA of the CDR3 is TGTGCCAGCAGCTCCCCCTCTCGAGGCATGCAAGAGACCCAGTACTTC.

The chain joins TRBV4-3 to TRBJ2-4; tentatively, D is TRBD2 (5 bases). V dropped 0 bases and J dropped 8 bases, with 14 bases sitting between them. Germline V gene lookup returns CDR1 LGHNA and CDR2 YSLEER. The length of the CDR3 is 15 residues. In nucleotides, the CDR3 is TGCGCCAGCAGCCAAGATAATCGAGGGATTGACATTCAGTACTTC. Residues: CASSQDNRGIDIQYF.

V gene TRBV4-3 combines with J gene TRBJ1-2, with a weak D call TRBD1 (5 bases). From germline, CDR1 is LGHNA and CDR2 YSLEER. The germline V and J ends were trimmed by 0 bases and 2 bases, with 13 bases remaining between them. This CDR3 contains 16 residues. This CDR3 is CASSQELATGNYGYTF. For the CDR3, the DNA is TGCGCCAGCAGCCAAGAATTAGCAACAGGCAACTATGGCTACACCTTC.

The count of this clone is one. The chain couples TRBV4-3 to TRBJ2-2, with 13 bases that match TRBD2. The CDR3 has 19 amino acids. Germline values: CDR1 LGHNA, CDR2 YSLEER. The ends lost 0 bases at V and 6 bases at J; junction bases unmatched: 10. CDR3 nucleotide sequence: TGCGCCAGCAGCCAAGATGGGCGGGGACTAGCGGGAAGGGCCGGGGAGCTGTTTTTT. Its protein product is CASSQDGRGLAGRAGELFF.

This clone was counted a single time. V is TRBV7-9 and J is TRBJ1-2; 7 bases line up with TRBD1. V was clipped by 7 bases and J by 2 bases; unmatched bases: 4. The V gene's germline CDR1 is SEHNR and CDR2 FQNEAQ (reference sequence). The CDR3 is 13 amino acids. In DNA, the CDR3 is TGTGCCAGCAACCGGGGACAGAACTATGGCTACACCTTC. Amino acids: CASNRGQNYGYTF.

This chain connects TRBV7-9 to TRBJ2-7, with D unresolved. Looked up from germline, CDR1 is SEHNR and CDR2 is FQNEAQ (reference sequence). This CDR3 has 11 amino acids. With 5 bases removed from V and 1 base from J, the gap between germline ends came to 3 bases. The CDR3 here is CASSPSYEQYF. The CDR3 DNA reads as TGTGCCAGCAGCCCATCCTACGAGCAGTACTTC.

The rearrangement uses TRBV30 and TRBJ1-2; D is possibly TRBD1 (6 bases). V was pared by 2 bases and J by 4 bases, with 11 bases between. From germline, CDR1 is GTSNPN and CDR2 SVGIG (reference sequence). The CDR3 length is 13 residues. In nucleotides, the CDR3 is TGTGCCTGGAGTCGGACAGCTCTCTATGGCTACACCTTC. Its protein product is CAWSRTALYGYTF.

The rearrangement uses TRBV7-9 and TRBJ2-3, with TRBD2 as a possible D gene (5 bases). This CDR3 spans 15 amino acids. Germline values: CDR1 SEHNR, CDR2 FQNEAQ (reference sequence). Trimming took off 4 bases at V and 1 base at J, with 12 bases between the two ends. CDR3 region: CASSYLRGGTDTQYF. As DNA, the CDR3 is TGTGCCAGCAGCTATTTACGGGGTGGCACAGATACGCAGTATTTT.

The CDR3: CASSSAVTEAFF. The CDR3 DNA reads as TGTGCCAGCAGCTCCGCGGTAACTGAAGCTTTCTTT. This chain connects TRBV7-9 to TRBJ1-1, with D uncertain. From germline, CDR1 is SEHNR and CDR2 FQNEAQ (reference sequence). V was pared by 4 bases and J by 5 bases, with 8 bases between. This CDR3 contains 12 residues.